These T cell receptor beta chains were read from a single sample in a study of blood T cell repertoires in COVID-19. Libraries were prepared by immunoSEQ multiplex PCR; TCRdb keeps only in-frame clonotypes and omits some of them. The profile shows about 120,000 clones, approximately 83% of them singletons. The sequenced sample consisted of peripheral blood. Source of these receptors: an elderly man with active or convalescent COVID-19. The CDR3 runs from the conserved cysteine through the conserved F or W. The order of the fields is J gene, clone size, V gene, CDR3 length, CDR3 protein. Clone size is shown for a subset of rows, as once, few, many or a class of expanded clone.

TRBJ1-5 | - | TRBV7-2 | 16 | CASSLALRQGSQPQHF
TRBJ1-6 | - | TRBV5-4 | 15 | CASSLEDRGSSPLHF
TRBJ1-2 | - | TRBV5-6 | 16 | CASSLDSRGRLYGYTF
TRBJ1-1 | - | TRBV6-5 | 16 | CASSYSLGPSNTEAFF
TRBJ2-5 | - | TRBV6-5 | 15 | CASTSPWGGTETQYF
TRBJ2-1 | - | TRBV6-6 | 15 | CASSNSIRPGGEQFF
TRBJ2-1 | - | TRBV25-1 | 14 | CASSDRAGGNEQFF
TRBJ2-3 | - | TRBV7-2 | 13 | CASSFGQVDTQYF
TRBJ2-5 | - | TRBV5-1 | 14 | CASSLGTGGETQYF
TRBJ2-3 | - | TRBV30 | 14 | CAWSVRGLGDTQYF
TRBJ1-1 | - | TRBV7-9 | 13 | CASSLGPRAGAFF
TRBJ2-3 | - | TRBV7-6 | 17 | CASSLWRGQGGTDTQYF
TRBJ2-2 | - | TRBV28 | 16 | CASSFGPGTNTGELFF
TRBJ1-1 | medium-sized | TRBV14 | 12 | CASSQHQGQAFF
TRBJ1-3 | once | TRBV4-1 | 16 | CASSRLQGSGGNTIYF
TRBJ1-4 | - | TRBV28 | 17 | CASSPLYLRGSNEKLFF
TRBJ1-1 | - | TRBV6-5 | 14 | CASSSVWRNTEAFF
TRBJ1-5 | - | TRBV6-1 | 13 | CASSDGWNQPQHF
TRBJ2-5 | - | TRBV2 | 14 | CASRTDSGQETQYF
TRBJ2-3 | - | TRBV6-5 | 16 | CASSYSKGPGTDTQYF
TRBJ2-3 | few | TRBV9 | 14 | CASSVAWDYGTQYF
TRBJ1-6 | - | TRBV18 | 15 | CASSPRRQAVSPLHF
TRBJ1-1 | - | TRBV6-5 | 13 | CASLHQGDTEAFF
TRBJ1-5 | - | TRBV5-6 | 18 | CASSVTRTGANSNQPQHF
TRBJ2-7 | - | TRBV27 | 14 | CASSLSTGAFEQYF
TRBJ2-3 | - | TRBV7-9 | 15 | CASSQTSGKADTQYF
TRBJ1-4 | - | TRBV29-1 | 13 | CSVRTGLWEKLFF
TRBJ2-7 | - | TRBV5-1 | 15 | CASSHLGQGSYEQYF
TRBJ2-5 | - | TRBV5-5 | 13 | CASSWAAQETQYF
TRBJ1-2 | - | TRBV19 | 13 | CASSRTGPYGYTF
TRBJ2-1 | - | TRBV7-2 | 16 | CASSFFRDSSYNEQFF
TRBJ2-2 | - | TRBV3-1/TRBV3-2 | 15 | CASRLGQGPTGELFF
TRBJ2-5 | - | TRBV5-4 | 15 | CASSLSSSVRETQYF
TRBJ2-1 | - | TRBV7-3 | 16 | CASSPKFGSGGNEQFF
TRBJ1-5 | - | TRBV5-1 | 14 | CASSLNPHEGPQHF
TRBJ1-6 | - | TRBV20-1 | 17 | CSASVGGRGSPNSPLHF
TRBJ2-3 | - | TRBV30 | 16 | CAWSVRQGSRTDTQYF
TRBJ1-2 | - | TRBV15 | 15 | CATSRDTIRGEDYTF
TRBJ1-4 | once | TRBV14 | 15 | CASSQDWQGTEKLFF
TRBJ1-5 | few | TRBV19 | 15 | CASSIEGERNQPQHF
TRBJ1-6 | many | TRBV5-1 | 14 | CASSGGQPNSPLHF
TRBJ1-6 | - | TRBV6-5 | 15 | CASTRQGAINSPLHF
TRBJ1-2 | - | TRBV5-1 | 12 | CASSVNRDGYTF
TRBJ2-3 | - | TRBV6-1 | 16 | CASSENVISLTDTQYF
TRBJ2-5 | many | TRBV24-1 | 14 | CATSDSDSTQTQYF
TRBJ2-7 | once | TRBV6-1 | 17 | CASSEAGGGTTSYEQYF
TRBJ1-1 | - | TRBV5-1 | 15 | CASSLGTGAWGEAFF